This T cell receptor beta chain was sequenced in a study of T cell repertoires in cytomegalovirus infection. Overall study: Recently identified HLA-C-restricted CMV epitopes and well-studied HLA-B-restricted CMV epitopes were used by the study. Matching HLA type, along with CMV infection, was indicated by public TCR beta signatures.

TCRdb itself ran the reads through MiXCR, one entry per CDR3 protein. The sample lists a few hundred thousand distinct CDR3 sequences; around two fifths were seen once. Only a few counts were recorded for this clonotype. Antigen specificity is unknown. The ends lost 10 bases at V and 6 bases at J; junction bases unmatched: 4. This CDR3 is 11 amino acids long. Per the germline V gene, CDR1 is SGHAT and CDR2 is FQNNGV. Regarding the study as a whole: Summed frequency of public TCR beta families distinguished CMV carriers with the relevant HLA.

The J gene is TRBJ2-5, the V gene TRBV11-2; 8 nucleotides line up with TRBD1. Sequencing was performed on cultured PBMCs, taken from culture after CMV antigen stimulation. The sequence was collected from a human donor in good health (CMV status not recorded). Some clones in this sample may be carry-over from other donors' samples. The CDR3, as DNA: TGTGCCACCAGGACAGGGCAGACCCAGTACTTC. Protein: CATRTGQTQYF.